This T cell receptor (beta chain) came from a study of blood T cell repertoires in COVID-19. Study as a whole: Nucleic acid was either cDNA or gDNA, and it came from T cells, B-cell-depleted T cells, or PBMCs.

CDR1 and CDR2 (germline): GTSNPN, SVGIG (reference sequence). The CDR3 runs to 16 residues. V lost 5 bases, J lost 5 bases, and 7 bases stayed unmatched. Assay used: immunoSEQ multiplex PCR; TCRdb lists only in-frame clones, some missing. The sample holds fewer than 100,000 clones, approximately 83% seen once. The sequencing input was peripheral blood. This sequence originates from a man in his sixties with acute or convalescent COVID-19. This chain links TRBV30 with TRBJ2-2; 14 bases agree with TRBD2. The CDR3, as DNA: TGTGCCTGGGGGAGACTAGCGGGAGGGGGTACCGGGGAGCTGTTTTTT. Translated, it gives CAWGRLAGGGTGELFF. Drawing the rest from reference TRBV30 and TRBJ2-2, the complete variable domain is SQTIHQWPATLVQPVGSPLSLECTVEGTSNPNLYWYRQAAGRGLQLLFYSVGIGQISSEVPQNLSASRPQDRQFILSSKKLLLSDSGFYLCAWGRLAGGGTGELFFGEGSRLTVL.